The T cell receptor (beta chain) described here comes from a study of technical replicates of blood from a handful of donors. The CDR3 runs 16 residues. Germline CDR1 and CDR2: SGDLS and YYNGEE. Deletions cut 1 base from V and 6 bases from J, with 18 bases between. Using immunoSEQ multiplex PCR, the repertoire was profiled, and TCRdb retains in-frame clones only, with some absent. The sample contains tens of thousands of clones, roughly 94% of which appear only once. The sample comprised T cells isolated from PBMCs. The rearrangement links TRBV9 to TRBJ2-3, with a tentative D call TRBD2 (6 bases). The clonotype was recovered from a human donor in good health. CDR3 in amino acids: CASSVLKLAPGDTQYF. The CDR3 DNA reads as TGTGCCAGCAGCGTACTAAAACTAGCCCCGGGGGATACGCAGTATTTT. The full variable domain, completed using reference TRBV9 and TRBJ2-3, is DSGVTQTPKHLITATGQRVTLRCSPRSGDLSVYWYQQSLDQGLQFLIQYYNGEERAKGNILERFSAQQFPDLHSELNLSSLELGDSALYFCASSVLKLAPGDTQYFGPGTRLTVL.